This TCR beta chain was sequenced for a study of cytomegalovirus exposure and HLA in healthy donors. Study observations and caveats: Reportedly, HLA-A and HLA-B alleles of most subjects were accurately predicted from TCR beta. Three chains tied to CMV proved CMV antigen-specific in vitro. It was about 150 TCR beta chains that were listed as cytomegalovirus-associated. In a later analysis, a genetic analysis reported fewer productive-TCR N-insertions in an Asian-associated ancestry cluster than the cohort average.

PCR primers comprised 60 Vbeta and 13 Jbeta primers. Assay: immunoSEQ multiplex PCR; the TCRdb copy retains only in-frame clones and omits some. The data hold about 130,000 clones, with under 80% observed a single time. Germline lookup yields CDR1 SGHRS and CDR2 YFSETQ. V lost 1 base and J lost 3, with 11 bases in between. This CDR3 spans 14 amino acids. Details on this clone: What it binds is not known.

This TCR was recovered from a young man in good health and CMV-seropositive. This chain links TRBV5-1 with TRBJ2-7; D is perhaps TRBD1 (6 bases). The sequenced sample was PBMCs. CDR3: CASSLFETGYEQYF. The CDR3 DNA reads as TGCGCCAGCAGCTTGTTCGAGACAGGCTACGAGCAGTACTTC.